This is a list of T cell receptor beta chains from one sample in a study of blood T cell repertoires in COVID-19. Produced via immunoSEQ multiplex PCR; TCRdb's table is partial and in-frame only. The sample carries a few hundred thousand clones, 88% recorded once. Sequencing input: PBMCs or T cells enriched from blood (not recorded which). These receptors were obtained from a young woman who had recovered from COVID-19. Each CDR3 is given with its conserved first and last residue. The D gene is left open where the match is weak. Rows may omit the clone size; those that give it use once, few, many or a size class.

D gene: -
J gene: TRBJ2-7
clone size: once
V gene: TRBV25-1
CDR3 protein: CASSSLSGIHGLEQYF
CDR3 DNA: TGTGCCAGCAGTTCACTTTCCGGGATCCATGGTCTTGAGCAGTACTTC

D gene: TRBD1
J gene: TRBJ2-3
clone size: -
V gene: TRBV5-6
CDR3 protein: CASSRRQGWFADTQYF
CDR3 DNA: TGTGCCAGCAGCCGCAGACAGGGGTGGTTCGCAGATACGCAGTATTTT

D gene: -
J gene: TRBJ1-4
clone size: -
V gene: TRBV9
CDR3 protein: CASSSRGNGEKLFF
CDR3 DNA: TGTGCCAGCAGCTCCCGGGGAAACGGGGAAAAACTGTTTTTT

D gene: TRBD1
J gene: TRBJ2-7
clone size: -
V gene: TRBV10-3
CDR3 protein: CAISPDRDEQYF
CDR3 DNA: TGTGCCATCAGCCCCGACAGGGACGAGCAGTACTTC

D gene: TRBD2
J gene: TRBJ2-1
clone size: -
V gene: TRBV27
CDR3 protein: CASSLGLAGHNEQFF
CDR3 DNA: TGTGCCAGCAGTTTGGGGCTAGCGGGGCACAATGAGCAGTTCTTC

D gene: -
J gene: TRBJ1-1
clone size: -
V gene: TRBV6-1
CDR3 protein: CASSEVGGAEAFF
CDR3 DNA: TGTGCCAGCAGTGAAGTTGGGGGGGCGGAAGCTTTCTTT

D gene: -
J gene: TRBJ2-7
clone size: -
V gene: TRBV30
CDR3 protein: CAWGTGVSYEQYF
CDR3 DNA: TGTGCCTGGGGAACCGGGGTCTCCTACGAGCAGTACTTC

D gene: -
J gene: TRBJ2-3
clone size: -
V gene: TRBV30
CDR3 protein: CAWGPGGVTDTQYF
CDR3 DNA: TGTGCCTGGGGTCCCGGCGGGGTAACAGATACGCAGTATTTT

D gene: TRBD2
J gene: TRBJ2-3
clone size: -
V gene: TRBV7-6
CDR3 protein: CASSLAASGGRDTQYF
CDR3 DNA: TGTGCCAGCAGCTTAGCAGCTAGCGGGGGGCGAGATACGCAGTATTTT

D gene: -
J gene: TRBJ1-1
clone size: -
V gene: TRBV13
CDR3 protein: CASSLTDMNTEAFF
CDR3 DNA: TGTGCCAGCAGCTTGACGGACATGAACACTGAAGCTTTCTTT

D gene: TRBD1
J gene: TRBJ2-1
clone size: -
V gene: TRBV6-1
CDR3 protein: CASSNYRGREQFF
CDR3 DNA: TGTGCCAGCAGTAATTACAGGGGGCGTGAGCAGTTCTTC

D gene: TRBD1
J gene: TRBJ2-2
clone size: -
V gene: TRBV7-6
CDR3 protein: CASSRQGQGYTGELFF
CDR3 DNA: TGTGCCAGCAGCAGACAGGGACAGGGTTACACCGGGGAGCTGTTTTTT

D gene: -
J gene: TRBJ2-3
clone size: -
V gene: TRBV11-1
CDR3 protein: CASSLENPGNTDTQYF
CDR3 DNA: TGTGCCAGCAGCTTAGAAAATCCAGGGAACACAGATACGCAGTATTTT

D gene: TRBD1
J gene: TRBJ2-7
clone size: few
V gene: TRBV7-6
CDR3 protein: CASGTDPDRATYEQYF
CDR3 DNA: TGTGCCAGCGGTACGGATCCAGACAGGGCCACCTACGAGCAGTACTTC

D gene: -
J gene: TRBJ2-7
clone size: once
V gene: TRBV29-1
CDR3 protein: CSVVGSKSSYEQYF
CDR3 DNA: TGCAGCGTCGTCGGTTCGAAATCATCCTACGAGCAGTACTTC

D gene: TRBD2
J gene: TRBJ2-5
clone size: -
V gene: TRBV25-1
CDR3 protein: CASGLAGGHQETQYF
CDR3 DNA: TGTGCCAGCGGACTAGCGGGGGGCCACCAAGAGACCCAGTACTTC

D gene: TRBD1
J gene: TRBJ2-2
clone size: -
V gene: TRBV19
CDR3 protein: CASMTGSRSAGELFF
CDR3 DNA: TGTGCCAGTATGACAGGGAGTCGTAGCGCCGGGGAGCTGTTTTTT

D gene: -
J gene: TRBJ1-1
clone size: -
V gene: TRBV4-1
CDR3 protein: CASSQGSFADLRSEAFF
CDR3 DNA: TGCGCCAGCAGCCAAGGATCCTTCGCCGATCTCAGGTCTGAAGCTTTCTTT

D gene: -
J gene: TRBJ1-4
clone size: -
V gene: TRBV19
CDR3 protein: CASNQDSIEKLFF
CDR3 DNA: TGTGCCAGTAATCAGGACAGCATTGAAAAACTGTTTTTT

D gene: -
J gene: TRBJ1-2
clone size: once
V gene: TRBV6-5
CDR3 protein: CASSYSQPSNYGYTF
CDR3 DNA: TGTGCCAGCAGTTACTCACAGCCATCTAACTATGGCTACACCTTC

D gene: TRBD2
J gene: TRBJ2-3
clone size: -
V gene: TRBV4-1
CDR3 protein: CASRVRLAGASGTDTQYF
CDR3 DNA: TGCGCCAGCAGGGTCCGGCTAGCGGGGGCCTCCGGCACAGATACGCAGTATTTT

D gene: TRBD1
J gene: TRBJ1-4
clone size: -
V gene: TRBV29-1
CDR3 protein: CSVKPGQGGEKLFF
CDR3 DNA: TGCAGCGTTAAACCGGGACAGGGGGGCGAAAAACTGTTTTTT

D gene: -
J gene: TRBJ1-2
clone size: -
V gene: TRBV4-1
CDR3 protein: CASSQPAGDPGYTF
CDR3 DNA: TGCGCCAGCAGCCAACCCGCAGGGGATCCTGGCTACACCTTC

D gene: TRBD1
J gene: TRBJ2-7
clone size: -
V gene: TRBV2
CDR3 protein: CASSETGGSYEQYF
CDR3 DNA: TGTGCCAGCAGTGAGACAGGGGGCTCCTACGAGCAGTACTTC

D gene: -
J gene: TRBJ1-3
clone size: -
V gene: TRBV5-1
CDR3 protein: CASGGPGNTIYF
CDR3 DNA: TGCGCCAGCGGGGGCCCTGGAAACACCATATATTTT

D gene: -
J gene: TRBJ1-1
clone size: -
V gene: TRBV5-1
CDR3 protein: CASSLGGLGTEAFF
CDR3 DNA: TGCGCCAGCAGCTTGGGCGGGCTAGGGACTGAAGCTTTCTTT

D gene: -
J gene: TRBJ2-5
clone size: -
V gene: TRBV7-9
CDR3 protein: CASSLLGGGETQYF
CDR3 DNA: TGTGCCAGCAGCTTATTGGGTGGAGGGGAGACCCAGTACTTC

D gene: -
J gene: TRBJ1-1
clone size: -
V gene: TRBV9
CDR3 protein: CASSSWVGTSYFF
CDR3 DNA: TGTGCCAGCAGCTCCTGGGTCGGGACAAGTTATTTCTTT

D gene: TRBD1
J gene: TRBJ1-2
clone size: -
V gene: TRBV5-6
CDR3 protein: CASSRQGNYGYTF
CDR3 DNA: TGTGCCAGCAGCCGACAGGGAAACTATGGCTACACCTTC

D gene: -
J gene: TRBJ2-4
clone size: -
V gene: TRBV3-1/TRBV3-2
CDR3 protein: CASSQDRQAGVGNIQYF
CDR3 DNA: TGTGCCAGCAGCCAAGATCGTCAGGCAGGGGTCGGAAACATTCAGTACTTC

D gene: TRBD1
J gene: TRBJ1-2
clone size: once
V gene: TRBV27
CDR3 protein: CASSLAGGADYGYTF
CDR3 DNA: TGTGCCAGCAGTTTGGCAGGGGGCGCTGACTATGGCTACACCTTC

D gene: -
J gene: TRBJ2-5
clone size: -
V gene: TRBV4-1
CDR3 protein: CASSQPGEGETQYF
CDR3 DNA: TGCGCCAGCAGCCAACCAGGGGAAGGAGAGACCCAGTACTTC

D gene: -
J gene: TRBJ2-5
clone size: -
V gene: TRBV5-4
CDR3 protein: CASRHPGQETQYF
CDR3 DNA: TGTGCCAGCAGACATCCGGGGCAAGAGACCCAGTACTTC

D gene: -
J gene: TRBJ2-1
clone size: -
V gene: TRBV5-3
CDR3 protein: CAGHLLSSYNEQFF
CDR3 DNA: TGTGCCGGACACCTCTTAAGCTCCTACAATGAGCAGTTCTTC

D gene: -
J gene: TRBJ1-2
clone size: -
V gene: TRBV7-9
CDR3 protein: CASSSLLAGSNGYTF
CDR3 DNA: TGTGCCAGCAGCTCCCTTCTGGCAGGCTCTAATGGCTACACCTTC

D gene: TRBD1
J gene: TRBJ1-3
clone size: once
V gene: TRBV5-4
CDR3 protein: CASSVQGAFSGNTIYF
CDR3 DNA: TGTGCCAGCAGCGTTCAGGGGGCCTTCTCTGGAAACACCATATATTTT

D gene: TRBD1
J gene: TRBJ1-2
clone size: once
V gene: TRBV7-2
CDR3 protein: CASSFVTGARTF
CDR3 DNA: TGTGCCAGCAGCTTTGTAACAGGGGCCAGGACCTTC

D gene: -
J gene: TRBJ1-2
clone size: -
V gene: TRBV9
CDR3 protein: CASSDHRYATTDSNYGYTF
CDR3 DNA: TGTGCCAGCAGCGATCACCGGTACGCCACCACCGACAGTAACTATGGCTACACCTTC

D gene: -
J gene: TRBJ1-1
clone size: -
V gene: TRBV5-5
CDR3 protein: CASLFGEGGTEAFF
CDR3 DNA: TGTGCCAGCTTATTTGGGGAGGGGGGAACTGAAGCTTTCTTT

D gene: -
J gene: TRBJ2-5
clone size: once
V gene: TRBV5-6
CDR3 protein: CASSLRTGETQYF
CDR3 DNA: TGTGCCAGCAGCTTGAGAACAGGAGAGACCCAGTACTTC

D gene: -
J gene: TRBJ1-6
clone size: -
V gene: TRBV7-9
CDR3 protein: CASSLGVERSYNSPLHF
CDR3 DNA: TGTGCCAGCAGCTTAGGCGTCGAGCGGTCCTATAATTCACCCCTCCACTTT

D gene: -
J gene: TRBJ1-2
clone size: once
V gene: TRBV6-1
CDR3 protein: CASSDPQGLVYGYTF
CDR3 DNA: TGTGCCAGCAGTGACCCGCAGGGACTCGTCTATGGCTACACCTTC